This T cell receptor beta chain was recovered during a study of response to subunit inactivated influenza vaccine. The study, taken as a whole, reports: Few additional T cells are recruited per seasonal influenza vaccination, authors suggested.

This clonotype was recorded a few times. Its antigen is currently unknown. A single record per CDR3 protein comes from TCRdb applying MiXCR to the RT-PCR reads. Of under 850,000 distinct CDR3 sequences in the sample, approximately 17% were seen once. The clonotype originates from a man between 45 and 60 years old who received an inactivated influenza vaccine. This specimen consisted of PBMCs from blood, obtained less than 6 days after vaccination.

CDR3 amino acids: CASSLTPTDNTGELFF. CDR3 nucleotides: TGCGCCAGCAGCTTGACTCCGACGGATAACACCGGGGAGCTGTTTTTT. The chain links TRBV5-1 to TRBJ2-2; D is unresolved. This CDR3 is 16 amino acids long. Trimming removed 1 base at V and 2 bases at J, with 12 bases between. The V gene's germline CDR1 is SGHRS and CDR2 YFSETQ.